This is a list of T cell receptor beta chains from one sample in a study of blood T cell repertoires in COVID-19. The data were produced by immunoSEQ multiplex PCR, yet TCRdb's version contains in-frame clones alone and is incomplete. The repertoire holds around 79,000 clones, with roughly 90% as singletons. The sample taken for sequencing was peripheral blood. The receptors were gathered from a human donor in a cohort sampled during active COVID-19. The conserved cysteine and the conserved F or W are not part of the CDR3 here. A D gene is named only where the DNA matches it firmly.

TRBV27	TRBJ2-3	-	ASSPPRGTQY
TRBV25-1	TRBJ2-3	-	ASSPWGAADTQY
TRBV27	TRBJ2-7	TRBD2	ASSGEGPTYEQY
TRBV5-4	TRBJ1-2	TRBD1	ASSLVFGDRGPYGYT
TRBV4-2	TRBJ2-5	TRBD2	ASSQDVAGEQETQY
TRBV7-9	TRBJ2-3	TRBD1	ASSLAHRGLGDTQY
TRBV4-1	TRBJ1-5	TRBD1	ASSPYGTGNQPQH
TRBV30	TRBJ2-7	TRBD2	AWSVSGGASEQY
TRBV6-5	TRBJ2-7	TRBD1	ASNDRVGEQY
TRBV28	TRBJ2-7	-	ASSLYTGRNYEQY
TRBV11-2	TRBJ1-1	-	ASSLQIMNTEAF
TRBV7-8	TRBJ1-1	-	ASSLASLLNTEAF
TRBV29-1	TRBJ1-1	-	SVLPELNTEAF
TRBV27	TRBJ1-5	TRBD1	ASSHGTASNQPQH
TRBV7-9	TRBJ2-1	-	ASSYKSGLNSDEQF
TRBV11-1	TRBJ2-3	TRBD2	ASSSLAGAFGTQY
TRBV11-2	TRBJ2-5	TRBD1	ASSTRTGTETQY
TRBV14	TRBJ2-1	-	ASSQGRLPYNEQF
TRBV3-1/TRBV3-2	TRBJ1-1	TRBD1	ASSEAGDRVPAF
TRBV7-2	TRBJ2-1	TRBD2	ASSWPGLAGIYNEQF
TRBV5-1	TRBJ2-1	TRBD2	ASSLPPGQAGTSGDEQF
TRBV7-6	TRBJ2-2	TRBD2	ASSGLTGGTTGELF
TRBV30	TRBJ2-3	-	AWSRQDRTDTQY
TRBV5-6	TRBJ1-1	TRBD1	ASSWARQGSTEAF
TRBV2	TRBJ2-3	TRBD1	ASSRDRGWTDTQY
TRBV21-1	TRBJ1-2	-	ASSKGVAAGRGYGYT